This T cell receptor beta chain is drawn from a study of T-cell memory formation after mild COVID-19. Germline V gene sequence: CDR1 MNHEY, CDR2 SVGEGT. Trimming at V came to 0 bases and at J to 9 bases, leaving 6 bases not matched to a gene. This CDR3 has 17 residues. As concerns this clonotype: What it binds is unknown.

The TCR alpha and TCR beta cDNA libraries, bearing sample barcodes and UMIs, were generated by 5'RACE using constant-segment primers. TCRdb reprocessed the 5' RACE reads with MiXCR, giving one entry per CDR3 protein. The sample has about 620,000 distinct CDR3 sequences; more than 15% are singletons. Study results and caveats: CD4+ clones that contracted lay mainly in CM and EM; CD8+ ones lay in EMRA.

The genes are TRBV6-2 or TRBV6-3 and TRBJ2-1; TRBD2 matches at 15 bases. Material: PBMCs or a T cell subset sorted from them (not recorded which). The receptor was derived from an adult woman who had mild COVID-19 (a few samples of this study predate the infection). Cell type and time point are not known. The CDR3 region is CASSYSRTSGRALEQFF. In DNA form, the CDR3 reads TGTGCCAGCAGTTACTCTCGGACTAGCGGGAGGGCCCTTGAGCAGTTCTTC.